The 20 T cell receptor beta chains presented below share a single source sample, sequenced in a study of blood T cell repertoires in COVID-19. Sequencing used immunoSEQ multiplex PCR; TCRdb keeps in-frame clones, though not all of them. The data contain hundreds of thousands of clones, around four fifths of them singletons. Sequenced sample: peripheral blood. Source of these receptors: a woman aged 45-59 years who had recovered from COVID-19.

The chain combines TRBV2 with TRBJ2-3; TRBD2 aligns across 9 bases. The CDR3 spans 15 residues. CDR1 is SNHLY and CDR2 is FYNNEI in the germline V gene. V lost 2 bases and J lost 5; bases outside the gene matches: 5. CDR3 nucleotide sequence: TGTGCCAGCAGTGAACGCGGGAGGGCAAGAGATACGCAGTATTTT. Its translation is CASSERGRARDTQYF.

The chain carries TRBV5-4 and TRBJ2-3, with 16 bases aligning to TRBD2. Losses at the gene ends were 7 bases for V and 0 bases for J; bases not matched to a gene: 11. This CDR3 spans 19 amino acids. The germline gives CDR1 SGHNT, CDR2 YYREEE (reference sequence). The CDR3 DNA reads TGTGCCAGCTACACATCGGGACTAGCGGGGGGGCCTAGCACAGATACGCAGTATTTT. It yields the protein CASYTSGLAGGPSTDTQYF.

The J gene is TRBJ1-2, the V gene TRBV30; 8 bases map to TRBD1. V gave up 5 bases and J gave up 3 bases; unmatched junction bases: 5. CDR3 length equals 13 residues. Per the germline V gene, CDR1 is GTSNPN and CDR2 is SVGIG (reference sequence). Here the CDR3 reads CAWGQGRHYGYTF. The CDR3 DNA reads TGTGCCTGGGGACAGGGTAGACACTATGGCTACACCTTC.

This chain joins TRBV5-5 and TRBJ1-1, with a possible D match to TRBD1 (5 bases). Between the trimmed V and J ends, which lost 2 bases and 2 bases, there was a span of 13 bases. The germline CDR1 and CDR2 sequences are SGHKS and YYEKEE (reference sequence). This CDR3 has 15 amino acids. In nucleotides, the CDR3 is TGTGCCAGCAGCTTCCAGACAGCTATTAACACTGAAGCTTTCTTT. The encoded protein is CASSFQTAINTEAFF.

CDR3 in DNA: TGTGCCAGTAGTGCAGGGCGCAGGGAAAAACTGTTTTTT. This sequence encodes CASSAGRREKLFF. This sequence joins TRBV19 and TRBJ1-4; D might be TRBD1 (5 bases). Germline V lookup: CDR1 LNHDA, CDR2 SQIVND (reference sequence). Between the trimmed V and J ends, which lost 5 bases and 8 bases, there was a span of 12 bases. This CDR3 comprises 13 residues.

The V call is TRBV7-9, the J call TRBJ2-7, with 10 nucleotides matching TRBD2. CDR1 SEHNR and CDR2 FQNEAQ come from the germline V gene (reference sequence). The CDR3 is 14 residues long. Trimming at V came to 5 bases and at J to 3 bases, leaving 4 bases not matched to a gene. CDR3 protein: CASSPSGGGYEQYF. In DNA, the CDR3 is TGTGCCAGCAGCCCTAGCGGGGGTGGCTACGAGCAGTACTTC. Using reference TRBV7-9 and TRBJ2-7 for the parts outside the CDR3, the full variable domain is DTGVSQNPRHKITKRGQNVTFRCDPISEHNRLYWYRQTLGQGPEFLTYFQNEAQLEKSRLLSDRFSAERPKGSFSTLEIQRTEQGDSAMYLCASSPSGGGYEQYFGPGTRLTVT.

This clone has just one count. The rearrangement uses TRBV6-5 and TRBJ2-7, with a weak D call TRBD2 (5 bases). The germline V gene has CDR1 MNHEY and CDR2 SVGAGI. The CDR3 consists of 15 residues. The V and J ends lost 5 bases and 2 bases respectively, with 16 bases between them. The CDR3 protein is CASSNGKTKAYEQYF. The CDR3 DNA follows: TGTGCCAGCAGTAACGGGAAAACCAAAGCCTACGAGCAGTACTTC.

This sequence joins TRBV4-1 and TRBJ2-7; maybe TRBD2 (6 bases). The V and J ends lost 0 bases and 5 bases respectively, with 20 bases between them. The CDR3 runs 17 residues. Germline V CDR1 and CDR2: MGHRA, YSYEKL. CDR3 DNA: TGCGCCAGCAGCCAAGAAGCCGCCCCGGGGGAAGTGAACGAGCAGTACTTC. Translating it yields CASSQEAAPGEVNEQYF.

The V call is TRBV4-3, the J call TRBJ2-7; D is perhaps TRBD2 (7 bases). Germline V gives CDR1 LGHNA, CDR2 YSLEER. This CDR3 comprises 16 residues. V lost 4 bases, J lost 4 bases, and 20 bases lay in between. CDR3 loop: CASSPDRTSEVYEQYF. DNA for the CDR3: TGCGCCAGCAGCCCGGACAGAACTAGCGAGGTTTACGAGCAGTACTTC.

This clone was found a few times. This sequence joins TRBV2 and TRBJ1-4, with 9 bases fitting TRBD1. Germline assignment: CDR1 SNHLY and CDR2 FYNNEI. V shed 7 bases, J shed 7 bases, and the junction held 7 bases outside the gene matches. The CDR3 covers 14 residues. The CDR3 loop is CASIPDRGGEKLFF. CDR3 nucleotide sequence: TGTGCCAGCATCCCGGACAGGGGTGGTGAAAAACTGTTTTTT.

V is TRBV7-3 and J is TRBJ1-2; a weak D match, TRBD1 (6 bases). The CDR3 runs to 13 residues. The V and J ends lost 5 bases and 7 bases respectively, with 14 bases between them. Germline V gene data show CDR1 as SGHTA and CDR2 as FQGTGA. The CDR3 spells CASSKDSLGGYTF. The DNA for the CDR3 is TGTGCCAGCAGCAAGGACAGCCTAGGTGGCTACACCTTC.

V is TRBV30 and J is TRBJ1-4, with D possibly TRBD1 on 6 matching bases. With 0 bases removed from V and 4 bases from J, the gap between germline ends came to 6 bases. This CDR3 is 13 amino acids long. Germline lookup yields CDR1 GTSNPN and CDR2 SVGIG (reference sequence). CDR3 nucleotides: TGTGCCTGGAGTGTAGGGGGTAATGAAAAACTGTTTTTT. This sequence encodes CAWSVGGNEKLFF.

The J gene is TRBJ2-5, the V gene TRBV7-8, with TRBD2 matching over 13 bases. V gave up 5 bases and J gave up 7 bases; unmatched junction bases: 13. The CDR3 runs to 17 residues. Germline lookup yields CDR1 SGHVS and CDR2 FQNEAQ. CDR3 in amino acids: CASSTGTSGNGLGTQYF. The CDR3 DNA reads TGTGCCAGCAGCACCGGGACTAGCGGGAATGGGTTAGGGACCCAGTACTTC.

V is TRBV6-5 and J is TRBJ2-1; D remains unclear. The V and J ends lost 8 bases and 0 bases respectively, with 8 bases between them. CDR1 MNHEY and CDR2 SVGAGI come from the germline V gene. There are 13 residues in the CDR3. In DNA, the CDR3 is TGTGCCAGCCAGAGGAGCTCCTACAATGAGCAGTTCTTC. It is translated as CASQRSSYNEQFF.

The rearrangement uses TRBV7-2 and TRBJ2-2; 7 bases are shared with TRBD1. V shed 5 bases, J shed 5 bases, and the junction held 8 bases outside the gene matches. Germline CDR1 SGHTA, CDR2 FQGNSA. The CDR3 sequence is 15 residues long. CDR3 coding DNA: TGTGCCAGCAGCCAATCAACACAGGGGACCGGGGAGCTGTTTTTT. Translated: CASSQSTQGTGELFF.

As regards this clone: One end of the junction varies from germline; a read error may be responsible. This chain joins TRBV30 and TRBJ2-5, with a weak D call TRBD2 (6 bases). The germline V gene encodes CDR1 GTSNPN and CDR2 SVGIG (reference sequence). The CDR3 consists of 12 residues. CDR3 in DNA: TGTGCCTGGAAGCGGGCGGGGAGGCTGGTGGACTTC. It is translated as CAWKRAGRLVDF.

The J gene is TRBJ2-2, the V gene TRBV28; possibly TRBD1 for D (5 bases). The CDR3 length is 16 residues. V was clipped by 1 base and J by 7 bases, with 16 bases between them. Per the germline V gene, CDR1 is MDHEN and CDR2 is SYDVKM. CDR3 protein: CASSLFLSGKGGELFF. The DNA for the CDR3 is TGTGCCAGCAGTTTATTCCTTTCAGGGAAGGGCGGGGAGCTGTTTTTT.

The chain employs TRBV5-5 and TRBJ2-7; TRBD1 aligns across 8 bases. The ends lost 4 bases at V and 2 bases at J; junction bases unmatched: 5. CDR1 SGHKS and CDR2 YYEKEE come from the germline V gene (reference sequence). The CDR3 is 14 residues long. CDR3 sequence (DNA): TGTGCCAGCAGCATAAGACAGGGGCCCTACGAGCAGTACTTC. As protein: CASSIRQGPYEQYF.

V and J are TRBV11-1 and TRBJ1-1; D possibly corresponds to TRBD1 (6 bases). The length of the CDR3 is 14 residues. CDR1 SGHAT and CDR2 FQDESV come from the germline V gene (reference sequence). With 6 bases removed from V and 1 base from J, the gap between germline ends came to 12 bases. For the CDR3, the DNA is TGTGCCAGCAGAAAGGACAGAGCGAACACTGAAGCTTTCTTT. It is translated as CASRKDRANTEAFF. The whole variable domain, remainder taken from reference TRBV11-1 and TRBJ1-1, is EAEVAQSPRYKITEKSQAVAFWCDPISGHATLYWYRQILGQGPELLVQFQDESVVDDSQLPKDRFSAERLKGVDSTLKIQPAELGDSAMYLCASRKDRANTEAFFGQGTRLTVV.

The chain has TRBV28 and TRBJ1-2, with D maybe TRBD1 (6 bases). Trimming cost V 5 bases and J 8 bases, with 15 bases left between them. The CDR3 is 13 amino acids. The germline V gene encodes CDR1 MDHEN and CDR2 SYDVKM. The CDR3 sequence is CASSLEGEGGYTF. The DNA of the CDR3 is TGTGCCAGCAGTCTGGAGGGGGAGGGCGGCTACACCTTC.